The entry below gives a single TCR beta chain sequence along with its context. Germline V lookup: CDR1 KGHSH, CDR2 LQKENI. This CDR3 has 16 amino acids. The V gene end was trimmed by 3 bases and the J gene end by 5 bases; junction bases not matched to a gene: 10. This entry comes from a study of shared clonotypes between healthy human individuals. Study details: Plates per donor: three CD4 naive, three CD4 memory, two CD8 naive, one CD8 memory.

In the authors' workflow: ImmunoSEQ output held junction-only sequences without quality scores, so filtering differed. Using immunoSEQ multiplex PCR, the repertoire was profiled, and TCRdb retains in-frame clones only, with some absent. The DNA gave D and trimming, while V, J and clone size come from that table. There are 2 million to 2.5 million clones in the sample; around 90% occur only once, and about 0.41% lies in the top ten. What was sequenced was naive CD4+ T cells from PBMCs. Noted subset: CD45RA+ positively selected. The TCR originated in a man in his late teens or twenties in good health. Some clones in this sample may be carry-over from other donors' samples. This chain links TRBV18 with TRBJ2-1; TRBD2 matches at 7 bases. CDR3 protein: CASSPVTSLLNNEQFF. CDR3 nucleotides: TGTGCCAGCTCACCTGTGACTAGCCTCCTCAACAATGAGCAGTTCTTC.